This entry features one T cell receptor beta chain sequence. Its antigen is not known. These data are taken from a study of regulatory T cells. Overall study findings and caveats: Hydrophobic residues at CDR3 positions 6 and 7 were enriched in conventional CD4+ T cells of CD3G-deficient patients.

Every patient with CD3G deficiency had evidence of autoimmunity. Patients aged 2 to 39 years had fewer naive and more memory CD4+ and CD8+ T cells. Primers: 52 TRBV forward and 13 TRBJ reverse. Clones were sequenced by immunoSEQ multiplex PCR, and TCRdb holds only the in-frame ones, with some missing. This sample carries approximately 40,000 clones, around nine tenths of them seen once, and the ten largest clones take over 2%. The CDR3 covers 15 residues. V shed 4 bases and J shed 6 bases, with 13 bases lying between them. CDR1 MNHNS and CDR2 SASEGT come from the germline V gene. The V and J genes are TRBV6-1 and TRBJ1-6; possibly TRBD1 for D (6 bases). Material: conventional CD4+ T cells sorted from blood. This clonotype was sampled from a person in their late teens or twenties with CD3G deficiency. DNA for the CDR3: TGTGCCAGCAGTGCCCGACAGGCTTTTAATTCACCCCTCCACTTT. It specifies CASSARQAFNSPLHF.